These 3 T cell receptor beta chains share one sample of origin, sequenced in a study of PD-L1 blockade in urothelial cancer. Profiled with immunoSEQ multiplex PCR; TCRdb holds only in-frame clones, not every one. Of under 50,000 clones listed, approximately 91% are singletons. Described time point: pretreatment peripheral blood. Sequenced here: PBMCs, sampled around atezolizumab (anti-PD-L1) treatment. Receptors were obtained from a woman aged 55 to 70 with urothelial cancer.

The V call is TRBV2, the J call TRBJ2-2; TRBD2 aligns across 10 bases. The V segment lost 5 bases and the J segment 2 bases; nucleotides outside the gene matches: 5. CDR3 size: 16 residues. Germline CDR1 reads SNHLY; CDR2 reads FYNNEI. CDR3 DNA: TGTGCCAGCAGTTTAGCGGGAGGACCCAACACCGGGGAGCTGTTTTTT. It specifies CASSLAGGPNTGELFF.

V and J are TRBV19 and TRBJ2-7; 11 bases line up with TRBD2. J was trimmed by 0 bases and V by 4 bases; bases with no gene match: 14. This CDR3 region has 19 residues. Germline V CDR1 and CDR2: LNHDA, SQIVND (reference sequence). Written as DNA, the CDR3 is TGTGCCAGTAGTAACGCCCCCTGGACTAGCGGGCCATTCTCCTACGAGCAGTACTTC. Translated, it gives CASSNAPWTSGPFSYEQYF.

V gene TRBV5-1 combines with J gene TRBJ2-7; unclear D gene. The V gene lost 3 bases and the J gene lost 1 base, with 14 bases spanning the gap. The CDR3 is 15 residues long. Germline V gene lookup returns CDR1 SGHRS and CDR2 YFSETQ. This CDR3 reads CASSSDLYPSYEQYF. In DNA, the CDR3 is TGCGCCAGCAGCTCCGATCTATACCCTTCCTACGAGCAGTACTTC.